These T cell receptor beta chains were read from a single sample in a study of cytomegalovirus exposure and HLA in healthy donors. Produced via immunoSEQ multiplex PCR; TCRdb's table is partial and in-frame only. The sample includes more than 130,000 clones, more than 75% of them seen just once. Sequencing was done on a sample of PBMCs. These receptor sequences come from a man aged 18 to 29 in good health and CMV-seronegative. Both conserved end residues are part of each CDR3. Each record gives: J gene, clone size, V gene, D gene, CDR3 DNA, CDR3 protein. The D gene is left open where the match is weak. Some rows mark clone size as missing; the rest say once, few, many or name a class of expanded clone.

j_call: TRBJ2-3; clone_size: .; v_call: TRBV27; d_call: TRBD1; cdr3_nt: TGTGCCAGCAGCTTACACACAGGGGGCGGCACAGATACGCAGTATTTT; cdr3_aa: CASSLHTGGGTDTQYF
j_call: TRBJ1-5; clone_size: .; v_call: TRBV6-5; d_call: .; cdr3_nt: TGTGCCAGCAGTTACACAACAGGGTCCGATCAGCCCCAGCATTTT; cdr3_aa: CASSYTTGSDQPQHF
j_call: TRBJ2-5; clone_size: .; v_call: TRBV5-1; d_call: TRBD2; cdr3_nt: TGCGCCAGCAGACAAAGACTAGCGGGAGAAGAAGGAGAGACCCAGTACTTC; cdr3_aa: CASRQRLAGEEGETQYF
j_call: TRBJ1-1; clone_size: .; v_call: TRBV19; d_call: .; cdr3_nt: TGTGCCAGTAGTACCACAGGGATGAACACTGAAGCTTTCTTT; cdr3_aa: CASSTTGMNTEAFF
j_call: TRBJ2-1; clone_size: .; v_call: TRBV14; d_call: TRBD1; cdr3_nt: TGTGCCAGCAGCCAAGATCGGGCCGTACAGGGGTACAATGAGCAGTTCTTC; cdr3_aa: CASSQDRAVQGYNEQFF
j_call: TRBJ1-2; clone_size: .; v_call: TRBV14; d_call: .; cdr3_nt: TGTGCCAGCAGCCAGGGCAGGGTGGATGGCTACACCTTC; cdr3_aa: CASSQGRVDGYTF
j_call: TRBJ1-1; clone_size: once; v_call: TRBV7-9; d_call: .; cdr3_nt: TGTGCCAGCAGCTTAGGGTGGGGGGGGAACACTGAAGCTTTCTTT; cdr3_aa: CASSLGWGGNTEAFF
j_call: TRBJ2-7; clone_size: .; v_call: TRBV19; d_call: .; cdr3_nt: TGTGCCAGTAGTCCGACCTGGAGAGGCTACGTGCAGTACTTC; cdr3_aa: CASSPTWRGYVQYF
j_call: TRBJ1-5; clone_size: few; v_call: TRBV28; d_call: TRBD1; cdr3_nt: TGTGCCAGCAGTTCACCACGCGAATCAGCAGGGGGCGTACAGCCCCAGCATTTT; cdr3_aa: CASSSPRESAGGVQPQHF
j_call: TRBJ2-7; clone_size: .; v_call: TRBV6-5; d_call: TRBD1; cdr3_nt: TGTGCCAGCCGGCCGTATCGACAGGGCTTCTACGAGCAGTACTTC; cdr3_aa: CASRPYRQGFYEQYF